Here is one TCR beta chain with its context. The antigen is not known. Researchers made TCR cDNA using 5'RACE template switching, and this step added a universal primer site and UMIs. From the 5' RACE reads, TCRdb called clonotypes with MiXCR, one entry per CDR3 protein. The sample comprises approximately 130,000 distinct CDR3 sequences, roughly 15% of which are singletons, and 43% rests with the top ten. This sample was included in a study of T cells after yellow fever vaccination. The study, taken as a whole, reports: By day 5 rather than day 15, the secondary response had peaked, though it was weaker. Most clones from primary vaccination were detected again post-booster (approximately 97% CD4, about 88% CD8).

With 3 bases removed from V and 0 bases from J, the gap between germline ends came to 10 bases. Germline CDR1 reads SGHDT; CDR2 reads YYEEEE. The CDR3 spans 14 residues. The gene calls are TRBV5-6 and TRBJ2-7, with D perhaps matching TRBD2 (6 bases). The origin of this receptor is a young man who received the YFV17D yellow fever vaccine. This specimen consisted of CD8+ T cells sorted from PBMCs, obtained 5 days after the yellow fever booster vaccination. The CDR3 DNA reads as TGTGCCAGCAGCTGGGCGGGGAGCTCCTACGAGCAGTACTTC. Its protein is CASSWAGSSYEQYF.